These 26 T cell receptor beta chains were sequenced from one sample in a study of blood T cell repertoires in COVID-19. Here immunoSEQ multiplex PCR was the method, and the copy in TCRdb shows in-frame clones only, minus some. The sample comprises 490,000 or so clones, less than 90% of which are singletons, and 8.3% rests with the top ten. Material for sequencing was PBMCs or T cells enriched from blood (not recorded which). The origin of the receptors is an older woman who had recovered from COVID-19.

The chain joins TRBV19 to TRBJ1-5; 7 bases line up with TRBD1. The V gene end was trimmed by 6 bases and the J gene end by 2 bases; junction bases not matched to a gene: 10. The V gene's germline CDR1 is LNHDA and CDR2 SQIVND (reference sequence). This CDR3 has 16 residues. CDR3 sequence (DNA): TGTGCCAGTAGAACAGGGGTATTTTTGGGCAATCAGCCCCAGCATTTT. Its translation is CASRTGVFLGNQPQHF.

V gene TRBV5-1 combines with J gene TRBJ1-3, with D maybe TRBD1 (6 bases). Germline assignment: CDR1 SGHRS and CDR2 YFSETQ. The CDR3 totals 13 residues. The V gene lost 7 bases and the J gene lost 4 bases, with 12 bases spanning the gap. CDR3 DNA: TGCGCCAGCTCAGGGGCCGCGGGAAACACCATATATTTT. Translation: CASSGAAGNTIYF.

This sequence joins TRBV5-1 and TRBJ2-3; perhaps TRBD1 as D (5 bases). The length of the CDR3 is 14 residues. Germline loops: CDR1 SGHRS, CDR2 YFSETQ. V lost 4 bases to trimming and J lost 0 bases, with 9 bases between them. This CDR3 is CASSGQASTDTQYF. The CDR3 coding sequence is TGCGCCAGCAGCGGACAAGCTAGCACAGATACGCAGTATTTT.

J is TRBJ2-7 and V is TRBV11-2, with TRBD1 matching over 8 bases. Per the germline V gene, CDR1 is SGHAT and CDR2 is FQNNGV. V lost 5 bases and J lost 4; bases outside the gene matches: 1. The CDR3 runs to 12 residues. The CDR3 DNA sequence: TGTGCCAGCAGCCGGACAGGGTACGAGCAGTACGTC. Its translation is CASSRTGYEQYV.

The rearrangement links TRBV5-4 to TRBJ2-7, with a possible D match to TRBD1 (6 bases). Germline CDR1 reads SGHNT; CDR2 reads YYREEE (reference sequence). The CDR3 consists of 14 residues. Trimming took 1 base from V and 3 from J, leaving 11 bases between them. The CDR3 DNA sequence: TGTGCCAGCAGCTTGTCAGGGACAAACTACGAGCAGTACTTC. Translation gives CASSLSGTNYEQYF.

The chain is built from TRBV10-3 and TRBJ1-4; TRBD1 matches 11 bases. The CDR3 consists of 15 residues. Germline CDR1 ENHRY, CDR2 SYGVKD. The ends lost 3 bases at V and 8 bases at J; junction bases unmatched: 5. The CDR3 here is CAISDTGDRGEKLFF. Here the CDR3 DNA reads TGTGCCATCAGTGACACAGGGGACAGGGGGGAAAAACTGTTTTTT.

This chain links TRBV27 with TRBJ2-5; D remains unclear. The CDR3 consists of 13 residues. The ends were cut back, 3 bases at V and 3 bases at J, with 8 bases in the middle. Per germline, CDR1 MNHEY and CDR2 SMNVEV (reference sequence). The CDR3 sequence is CASSFLREETQYF. DNA for the CDR3: TGTGCCAGCAGTTTTTTAAGAGAAGAGACCCAGTACTTC.

This chain uses TRBV19 with TRBJ2-2; 9 positions agree with TRBD1. The germline gives CDR1 LNHDA, CDR2 SQIVND (reference sequence). The CDR3 is 14 amino acids. The ends lost 4 bases at V and 7 bases at J; junction bases unmatched: 4. As DNA, the CDR3 is TGTGCCAGTAGTAAACAGGGGGCGGGCGGGGAGCTGTTTTTT. This encodes CASSKQGAGGELFF.

The chain has TRBV5-4 and TRBJ1-4; D possibly corresponds to TRBD1 (6 bases). The V gene's germline CDR1 is SGHNT and CDR2 YYREEE (reference sequence). The CDR3 runs 17 residues. V lost 2 bases and J 0 bases, leaving 14 bases between the germline ends. The DNA for the CDR3 is TGTGCCAGCAGCTTAGAGGGGGGGATCACAACTAATGAAAAACTGTTTTTT. Protein sequence: CASSLEGGITTNEKLFF.

The rearrangement links TRBV10-1 to TRBJ1-4; D is possibly TRBD1 (6 bases). The germline gives CDR1 WNHNN, CDR2 SYGVQD (reference sequence). The CDR3 length is 15 residues. V lost 8 bases to trimming and J lost 8 bases, with 21 bases between them. Written as DNA, the CDR3 is TGCGCCAGCGATACCACAGGGTCGAGGGGGGAAAAACTGTTTTTT. Its translation: CASDTTGSRGEKLFF.

CDR3 loop: CASSRDRVSGNTIYF. The CDR3 DNA reads TGTGCCAGCAGCCGGGACAGGGTGTCAGGAAACACCATATATTTT. This chain links TRBV7-2 with TRBJ1-3; 9 bases fit TRBD1. The CDR3 length is 15 residues. V shed 5 bases and J 4 bases; nucleotides not matched to a gene: 6. CDR1 is SGHTA, CDR2 FQGNSA, per germline. The full variable domain, with the rest looked up from reference TRBV7-2 and TRBJ1-3, is GAGVSQSPSNKVTEKGKDVELRCDPISGHTALYWYRQSLGQGLEFLIYFQGNSAPDKSGLPSDRFSAERTGGSVSTLTIQRTQQEDSAVYLCASSRDRVSGNTIYFGEGSWLTVV.

V and J are TRBV11-2 and TRBJ2-5; 10 nucleotides align to TRBD2. V lost 2 bases, J lost 5 bases, and 5 bases stayed unmatched. The CDR3 length is 15 residues. CDR1 and CDR2 (germline): SGHAT, FQNNGV. Here the CDR3 reads CASSLNLAGAETQYF. CDR3 nucleotide sequence: TGTGCCAGCAGCTTAAACCTAGCGGGGGCGGAGACCCAGTACTTC.

The chain combines TRBV5-4 with TRBJ2-2, with a weak D call TRBD1 (6 bases). The CDR3 is 16 residues long. Trimming shortened V by 1 base and J by 0 bases, and 10 bases separated the two germline ends. CDR1 is SGHNT and CDR2 is YYREEE in the germline V gene (reference sequence). The CDR3 bases are TGTGCCAGCAGCTTGTTAACAGGGACGAACACCGGGGAGCTGTTTTTT. Its translation: CASSLLTGTNTGELFF.

This rearrangement joins TRBV27 to TRBJ2-1, with D possibly matching TRBD1 (6 bases). The CDR3 extends over 17 amino acids. Germline assignment: CDR1 MNHEY and CDR2 SMNVEV (reference sequence). The germline V and J ends were trimmed by 6 bases and 2 bases, with 20 bases remaining between them. CDR3 loop: CASSPPRGQPTYNEQFF. The CDR3 DNA reads TGTGCCAGCAGCCCACCCCGGGGACAACCGACCTACAATGAGCAGTTCTTC.

The chain couples TRBV2 to TRBJ1-5; perhaps TRBD1 as D (5 bases). Germline V gene data show CDR1 as SNHLY and CDR2 as FYNNEI. V gave up 10 bases and J gave up 3 bases, with 13 bases separating them. The CDR3 extends over 13 amino acids. CDR3 in amino acids: CATSRGFNQPQHF. CDR3 DNA sequence: TGTGCCACCTCAAGGGGTTTCAATCAGCCCCAGCATTTT.

This clone has only a few counts. The rearrangement links TRBV5-1 to TRBJ2-1, with a weak D call TRBD2 (6 bases). Germline V gene data show CDR1 as SGHRS and CDR2 as YFSETQ. Trimming pared 6 bases from V and 0 bases from J, leaving 13 bases between. This CDR3 has 15 residues. The CDR3 DNA reads TGCGCCAGCACTACTAGCTTCAGCTCCTACAATGAGCAGTTCTTC. This gives the protein CASTTSFSSYNEQFF.

The chain links TRBV24-1 to TRBJ2-3; 10 nucleotides line up with TRBD1. Trimming removed 7 bases from V and 5 bases from J; junction bases left unmatched: 17. Germline CDR1 and CDR2: KGHDR and SFDVKD. This CDR3 spans 18 amino acids. Here the CDR3 DNA reads TGTGCCACCAGGGGAGAAAGCGGGACAGGGGTCGCAGAAGATACGCAGTATTTT. This sequence encodes CATRGESGTGVAEDTQYF.

The CDR3 loop is CASSPGHPANYGYTF. CDR3 nucleotide sequence: TGTGCCAGCAGCCCGGGACATCCAGCTAACTATGGCTACACCTTC. The chain combines TRBV13 with TRBJ1-2; tentative D call: TRBD1 (6 bases). Germline V gene sequence: CDR1 PRHDT, CDR2 FYEKMQ (reference sequence). With 5 bases removed from V and 0 bases from J, the gap between germline ends came to 13 bases. The CDR3 sequence is 15 residues long.

The count of this clone is one. The chain joins TRBV19 to TRBJ1-5; D is possibly TRBD1 (5 bases). CDR1 and CDR2 (germline): LNHDA, SQIVND (reference sequence). Trimming took off 1 base at V and 1 base at J, with 14 bases between the two ends. The CDR3 totals 17 residues. The CDR3 loop reads CASSIGSRAGSNQPQHF. The CDR3 bases are TGTGCCAGTAGTATAGGGTCCAGGGCGGGAAGCAATCAGCCCCAGCATTTT.

The chain has TRBV29-1 and TRBJ1-2; the D gene is possibly TRBD1 (6 bases). Trimming took 7 bases from V and 2 from J, leaving 14 bases between them. Germline values: CDR1 SQVTM, CDR2 ANQGSEA. The CDR3 spans 13 residues. The DNA for the CDR3 is TGCAGCGCGTCCCGGGACACCAACTATGGCTACACCTTC. Translating it yields CSASRDTNYGYTF.

V usage is TRBV3-1 (or the pseudogene TRBV3-2) and J usage is TRBJ2-3; 8 bases agree with TRBD2. The germline V gene encodes CDR1 LGHDT and CDR2 YNNKEL (reference sequence). The CDR3 is 12 amino acids. The V and J ends lost 6 bases and 8 bases, in that order; junction bases with no gene match: 4. The CDR3 DNA is TGTGCCAGCAGGTTCGGGGGGGGTACGCAGTATTTT. Translating gives CASRFGGGTQYF.

This clone was seen a single time. The chain carries TRBV6-1 and TRBJ1-3; D ambiguous. Germline V lookup: CDR1 MNHNS, CDR2 SASEGT. The CDR3 covers 15 residues. Trimming took 2 bases from V and 0 from J, leaving 8 bases between them. The CDR3 is CASSERSLSGNTIYF. DNA for the CDR3: TGTGCCAGCAGTGAACGTTCCCTCTCTGGAAACACCATATATTTT.

The V call is TRBV5-1, the J call TRBJ2-7; no firm D call. There are 12 residues in the CDR3. Deletions cut 4 bases from V and 3 bases from J, with 8 bases between. Germline lookup yields CDR1 SGHRS and CDR2 YFSETQ. The CDR3 spells CASSNTVYEQYF. CDR3 nucleotide sequence: TGCGCCAGCAGCAACACAGTCTACGAGCAGTACTTC.

The chain employs TRBV15 and TRBJ2-2, with 9 bases lining up with TRBD1. CDR1 is LNHNV and CDR2 is YYDKDF in the germline V gene (reference sequence). The CDR3 totals 15 residues. Trimming at V came to 5 bases and at J to 3 bases, leaving 4 bases not matched to a gene. The CDR3 is CATSPDRGDTGELFF. DNA of the CDR3: TGTGCCACCAGCCCGGACAGGGGTGACACCGGGGAGCTGTTTTTT.

The rearrangement uses TRBV28 and TRBJ1-4; possible D gene TRBD1, 6 bases. CDR1 MDHEN and CDR2 SYDVKM come from the germline V gene. This CDR3 has 15 amino acids. Trimming took 3 bases from V and 2 from J, leaving 10 bases between them. The CDR3 DNA is TGTGCCAGCAGTTTCACAGGGAGCACTAATGAAAAACTGTTTTTT. Translation: CASSFTGSTNEKLFF.

V gene TRBV10-3 combines with J gene TRBJ1-3, with D possibly TRBD1 on 6 matching bases. Germline assignment: CDR1 ENHRY and CDR2 SYGVKD. V was cut by 10 bases and J by 0 bases, with 10 bases left in between. The CDR3 has 13 residues. The CDR3 sequence is CATTGSSGNTIYF. DNA for the CDR3: TGTGCCACAACAGGGAGCTCTGGAAACACCATATATTTT.